This is a list of T cell receptor beta chains from one sample in a study of Ad26.COV2.S vaccination and SARS-CoV-2 variants. The method was immunoSEQ multiplex PCR; TCRdb's version includes in-frame clones alone and lacks a portion of them. The table includes 450,000 to 550,000 clones, 75% to 90% detected once. This sample comprised peripheral blood, obtained in a trial of Ad26.COV2.S vaccine versus placebo. All receptors derive from a person between 18 and 65 years old who received the Ad26.COV2.S COVID-19 vaccine or a placebo. Both conserved end residues are part of each CDR3. The D gene is left open where the match is weak. Clone size is given for some rows only: seen once, a few or many times, or a class if the clone is expanded.

d_call	clone_size	v_call	j_call	cdr3_nt	cdr3_aa
TRBD2	.	TRBV7-9	TRBJ2-3	TGTGCCAGCAGCATAGGGGAGGGCGCCCCCCCCACAGATACGCAGTATTTT	CASSIGEGAPPTDTQYF
.	.	TRBV11-2	TRBJ2-5	TGTGCCAGCAGCTTAAGGGCTTTTGAGACCCAGTACTTC	CASSLRAFETQYF
TRBD1	.	TRBV5-1	TRBJ1-2	TGCGCCAGCAGCAGGGACAGGGAAGCTAACTATGGCTACACCTTC	CASSRDREANYGYTF
.	.	TRBV11-2	TRBJ2-5	TGTGCCAGCAGCTTAGGGTACAGGCCCGATTCCCAAGAGAGTCAGTACTTC	CASSLGYRPDSQESQYF
TRBD1	.	TRBV24-1	TRBJ1-4	TGTGCCACCAGTGACAGTGGACAGGGCTGGGCTAATGAAAAACTGTTTTTT	CATSDSGQGWANEKLFF
.	.	TRBV9	TRBJ1-4	TGTGCCAGCAGCCCCACCCCAACGTTTGGTGAAAAACTGTTTTTT	CASSPTPTFGEKLFF
.	once	TRBV25-1	TRBJ1-1	TGTGCCAGCAGTGACAGTTACACTGAAGCTTTCTTT	CASSDSYTEAFF
.	.	TRBV18	TRBJ1-2	TGTGCCAGCTCAGCCGCTTCCAGGAACGGGGGCTACACCTTC	CASSAASRNGGYTF
.	once	TRBV5-1	TRBJ1-4	TGCGCCAGCAGCTTGAGTGGGACAAATGAAAAACTGTTTTTT	CASSLSGTNEKLFF
.	.	TRBV3-1/TRBV3-2	TRBJ1-5	TGTGCCAGCAGCTCCGGTTGGGACCAGCCCCAGCATTTT	CASSSGWDQPQHF
TRBD1	.	TRBV10-3	TRBJ1-4	TGTGCCATCAGTGATCAGGGGGGCTCCATGGGTCGACTGTTTTTT	CAISDQGGSMGRLFF
.	.	TRBV18	TRBJ2-2	TGTGCCAGCTCCCACCCGCGGGACAACACCGGGGAGCTGTTTTTT	CASSHPRDNTGELFF
.	.	TRBV7-2	TRBJ2-5	TGTGCCAGCAGCTCCTGGCGGCTAGTGGAGACCCAGTACTTC	CASSSWRLVETQYF
TRBD1	.	TRBV6-5	TRBJ1-6	TGTGCCAGCAGTTACAGCGACAGGGACTATAATTCACCCCTCCACTTT	CASSYSDRDYNSPLHF